This T cell receptor (beta chain) is drawn from a study of metastatic and nonmetastatic thyroid tumors. Overall study: Malignant and benign thyroid patients had repertoires compared in peripheral blood and tumor or nodule tissue.

TCRdb called clones again from the PCR reads with MiXCR. The sample consists of approximately 20,000 clones, approximately 35% of them appearing once. Study findings and constraints: Malignant thyroid tumors reportedly exceeded benign nodules significantly in TCR beta diversity, with the difference appearing in blood and tumor.

Regarding this clone: Its antigen is not identified.

Patients had received no treatment of any kind before thyroid surgery. CDR1 SGHDT and CDR2 YYEEEE come from the germline V gene. J gave up 2 bases and V 4 bases, and 1 base lay outside the gene matches. The CDR3 spans 13 residues. The clonotype comes from a female donor with papillary thyroid cancer or a benign thyroid nodule (not recorded which). Some clones in this sample may be carry-over from other donors' samples. Material for sequencing was tumor tissue. This sequence joins TRBV5-6 and TRBJ2-5; 8 bases map to TRBD1. Here the CDR3 DNA reads TGTGCCAGCAGCAGGACAGGGCAAGAGACCCAGTACTTC. It is translated as CASSRTGQETQYF.